One sample yielded the 11 T cell receptor beta chains listed below, sequenced in a study of blood T cell repertoires in COVID-19. Here immunoSEQ multiplex PCR was the method, and the copy in TCRdb shows in-frame clones only, minus some. The sample has around 190,000 clones, about 79% seen once. Sequenced material: peripheral blood. The receptors come from a human donor in a cohort sampled during active COVID-19.

The rearrangement joins TRBV7-6 to TRBJ2-3; D is uncertain. CDR3 size: 14 residues. Deletions cut 5 bases from V and 4 bases from J, with 13 bases between. From germline, CDR1 is SGHVS and CDR2 FNYEAQ. This CDR3 is CASSGAGWADTQYF. As DNA, the CDR3 is TGTGCCAGCAGCGGCGCCGGGTGGGCAGATACGCAGTATTTT.

The V call is TRBV18, the J call TRBJ2-7; TRBD2 aligns across 9 bases. The germline V gene has CDR1 KGHSH and CDR2 LQKENI. The CDR3 totals 14 residues. The junction had 7 bases not matched to a gene; V was cut back by 4 bases and J by 6 bases. CDR3 in DNA: TGTGCCAGCTCACTTAGCGGGAGAAAGAGCGAGCAGTACTTC. Its translation: CASSLSGRKSEQYF.

This CDR3 is CASTPGPSYEQYF. CDR3 coding DNA: TGTGCCAGTACCCCTGGGCCATCCTACGAGCAGTACTTC. The chain uses TRBV19 and TRBJ2-7; D is ambiguous. The CDR3 covers 13 residues. V lost 7 bases, J lost 1 base, and 11 bases lay in between. CDR1 and CDR2 from the germline V gene are LNHDA and SQIVND (reference sequence).

The chain couples TRBV27 to TRBJ2-2, with TRBD1 matching 9 bases. V shed 3 bases, J shed 5 bases, and the junction held 4 bases outside the gene matches. Germline V gives CDR1 MNHEY, CDR2 SMNVEV (reference sequence). The CDR3 length is 15 residues. The CDR3 nucleotides are TGTGCCAGCAGTTTGGACAGGGGTTGGACCGGGGAGCTGTTTTTT. Protein product: CASSLDRGWTGELFF.

The chain carries TRBV6-2 or TRBV6-3 and TRBJ1-1; 7 nucleotides agree with TRBD1. The junction had 4 bases not matched to a gene; V was cut back by 2 bases and J by 4 bases. This CDR3 comprises 14 residues. Germline-derived CDR1 and CDR2 are MNHEY and SVGEGT. CDR3 amino acids: CASSYGSGGTEAFF. CDR3 sequence (DNA): TGTGCCAGCAGTTACGGTTCAGGGGGCACTGAAGCTTTCTTT.

The chain has TRBV5-6 and TRBJ2-7; 9 bases match TRBD1. The V gene's germline CDR1 is SGHDT and CDR2 YYEEEE. The CDR3 covers 15 residues. V lost 2 bases to trimming and J lost 5 bases; unmatched junction nucleotides: 8. DNA for the CDR3: TGTGCCAGCAGCTTCGGGGACAGGGAAATCAACGAGCAGTACTTC. It codes for CASSFGDREINEQYF.

This clone was seen more than once but under ten times. The J gene is TRBJ1-5, the V gene TRBV23-1; D unresolved. TRBV23-1 is an open reading frame, and its role is uncertain. The CDR3 sequence is 13 residues long. V was clipped by 8 bases and J by 7 bases, with 15 bases between them. The CDR3 protein is CASGREGRQPQHF. In nucleotides, the CDR3 is TGCGCCAGCGGACGGGAAGGTCGCCAGCCCCAGCATTTT.

V usage is TRBV5-1 and J usage is TRBJ2-1, with 7 nucleotides matching TRBD2. The ends lost 3 bases at V and 9 bases at J; junction bases unmatched: 15. The CDR3 has 16 amino acids. Germline assignment: CDR1 SGHRS and CDR2 YFSETQ. This CDR3 reads CASSSTASGNKFEQFF. The CDR3 region has the DNA TGCGCCAGCAGCTCAACGGCCAGCGGGAACAAATTTGAGCAGTTCTTC. The entire variable domain, with the rest obtained from reference TRBV5-1 and TRBJ2-1, is as follows: KAGVTQTPRYLIKTRGQQVTLSCSPISGHRSVSWYQQTPGQGLQFLFEYFSETQRNKGNFPGRFSGRQFSNSRSEMNVSTLELGDSALYLCASSSTASGNKFEQFFGPGTRLTVL.

The chain has TRBV28 and TRBJ1-2; 9 positions match TRBD1. This CDR3 has 13 residues. The V and J ends lost 2 bases and 8 bases, in that order; junction bases with no gene match: 3. Germline V lookup: CDR1 MDHEN, CDR2 SYDVKM. The CDR3 DNA is TGTGCCAGCAGTTTAAACAGGGGGCGAGGCTACACCTTC. This encodes CASSLNRGRGYTF.

The CDR3 reads CASSLSRQGLAFF. In DNA, the CDR3 is TGTGCCAGCAGCTTGTCGAGACAGGGGCTGGCTTTCTTT. The rearrangement uses TRBV27 and TRBJ1-1; TRBD1 aligns across 8 bases. Germline V gene sequence: CDR1 MNHEY, CDR2 SMNVEV (reference sequence). Trimming at V came to 6 bases and at J to 11 bases, leaving 11 bases not matched to a gene. This CDR3 has 13 residues.

This CDR3 is CASSSHHVTGTGPTKAYGYTF. The CDR3, as DNA: TGTGCCAGCTCATCGCACCACGTTACCGGGACAGGGCCTACGAAAGCCTATGGCTACACCTTC. The V call is TRBV18, the J call TRBJ1-2; the match to TRBD1 covers 9 bases. The CDR3 is made up of 21 amino acids. V lost 5 bases to trimming and J lost 4 bases; unmatched junction nucleotides: 26. The germline V gene encodes CDR1 KGHSH and CDR2 LQKENI.